The T cell receptor (beta chain) under discussion was sequenced for a study of cytomegalovirus exposure and HLA in healthy donors. Overall study results and limits: The classifier reportedly diagnosed cytomegalovirus status with high specificity and sensitivity.

V gave up 0 bases and J gave up 3 bases, with 13 bases separating them. Germline CDR1 and CDR2: SGDLS and YYNGEE. This CDR3 region has 15 residues. The repertoire was sequenced with immunoSEQ multiplex PCR; TCRdb's copy has only in-frame clones and lacks some. The sample records 200,000 to 250,000 clones, over 65% being singletons. Worth noting for this clone: The antigen is unknown.

This chain uses TRBV9 with TRBJ2-7; D remains unclear. The sequence was obtained from a woman younger than 30 in good health and CMV-seronegative. Input material: PBMCs. CDR3 bases: TGTGCCAGCAGCGTAGGATCTGGGAAGGACTACGAGCAGTACTTC. It yields the protein CASSVGSGKDYEQYF.